The present T cell receptor (beta chain) was sequenced within a study of blood T cells in healthy people across ages. For the second PCR, which ran for 7 to 11 cycles, a sample-barcoded 5' primer and a J-beta primer mix were used. Each CDR3 protein gets one entry after TCRdb re-called the 5' RACE reads with MiXCR. The repertoire includes 850,000 to 1,000,000 distinct CDR3 sequences, approximately 49% of them detected once, and around an eighth sits in the top ten. The amount of total RNA extracted per sample was at least 5.5 micrograms. Findings of the study overall: Long-lived and aged donors differed, with more naive CD4+ cells and higher diversity in the long-lived. It was held that diversity estimates obtained from one million T cells represented underestimates. With unsorted PBMCs, a conclusive comparison of naive versus antigen-experienced cells was not possible.

For this clonotype: Its matching antigen is unknown.

The V and J ends lost 6 bases and 2 bases, in that order; junction bases with no gene match: 5. Looked up from germline, CDR1 is DFQATT and CDR2 is SNEGSKA (reference sequence). CDR3 length equals 15 residues. The chain recombines TRBV20-1 with TRBJ2-3, with 13 bases fitting TRBD2. The receptor's source is a man aged 30 to 45 in good health. Specimen: blood. The CDR3, as DNA: TGCAGTGCGGCGACTAGCGGGGGGCTCACAGATACGCAGTATTTT. This codes for CSAATSGGLTDTQYF.